Each of the 7 T cell receptor beta chains below was sequenced from the same sample in a study of CD8 T cells in ankylosing spondylitis. No antigen is known for these receptors. TCRdb fed the 5' RACE reads into MiXCR, producing one record per CDR3 protein. The table lists 800,000 to 900,000 distinct CDR3 sequences, approximately 12% of them singletons. Study-wide points: Ankylosing spondylitis blood appeared to be characterized by a TCR beta motif of 8 or 9 highly homologous variants.

Sequencing was carried out using blood, either unsorted or a sorted T cell fraction (not recorded which). The receptor set was obtained from a male donor with ankylosing spondylitis.

This clonotype was recorded a few times. The gene calls are TRBV29-1 and TRBJ1-2; D possibly corresponds to TRBD1 (6 bases). Germline CDR1 reads SQVTM; CDR2 reads ANQGSEA. The length of the CDR3 is 13 residues. V was clipped by 5 bases and J by 8 bases, with 18 bases between them. The CDR3 sequence: CSVQQGAPGGYTF. The CDR3 DNA follows: TGCAGCGTTCAACAGGGAGCTCCCGGGGGCTACACCTTC.

The table lists this clonotype with many counts. The CDR3 coding sequence is TGTGCCACCAGCAGAGATCCGACAGATACGCAGTATTTT. Translation: CATSRDPTDTQYF. The chain links TRBV15 to TRBJ2-3; D unresolved. This CDR3 region has 13 residues. The germline V gene encodes CDR1 LNHNV and CDR2 YYDKDF (reference sequence). The V end was cut by 0 bases, the J end by 3 bases, with 4 bases between. The complete variable domain, with remaining parts taken from reference TRBV15 and TRBJ2-3, reads DAMVIQNPRYQVTQFGKPVTLSCSQTLNHNVMYWYQQKSSQAPKLLFHYYDKDFNNEADTPDNFQSRRPNTSFCFLDIRSPGLGDTAMYLCATSRDPTDTQYFGPGTRLTVL.

This clonotype was detected only once. The chain carries TRBV7-3 and TRBJ2-7; no firm D call. V was clipped by 1 base and J by 4 bases, with 8 bases between them. Germline assignment: CDR1 SGHTA and CDR2 FQGTGA. CDR3 length equals 13 residues. DNA of the CDR3: TGTGCCAGCAGCTTAAGGAGCGATTACGAGCAGTACTTC. Translating it yields CASSLRSDYEQYF.

This clonotype has at least ten counts. The rearrangement joins TRBV28 to TRBJ2-7; 8 nucleotides match TRBD1. After removal of 6 bases from V and 9 bases from J, the junction contained 16 bases not matched to a gene. CDR1 is MDHEN and CDR2 is SYDVKM in the germline V gene. This CDR3 has 15 amino acids. DNA of the CDR3: TGTGCCAGCAGCCGCACGGACAGGGATTTTCTCGTGCAGTACTTC. This encodes CASSRTDRDFLVQYF.

The genes are TRBV20-1 and TRBJ2-3, with D maybe TRBD2 (6 bases). V lost 7 bases and J 0 bases, leaving 11 bases between the germline ends. The CDR3 is 13 amino acids. Germline V lookup: CDR1 DFQATT, CDR2 SNEGSKA (reference sequence). The CDR3 DNA sequence: TGCAGTGTCCTAGCGCCTAGCACAGATACGCAGTATTTT. This translates into CSVLAPSTDTQYF.

This clonotype has ten or more counts. V gene TRBV20-1 combines with J gene TRBJ2-1, with no clear D. Trimming took off 0 bases at V and 0 bases at J, with 9 bases between the two ends. The CDR3 spans 15 residues. In germline, CDR1 is DFQATT, CDR2 SNEGSKA (reference sequence). This CDR3 is CSARDPRSSYNEQFF. CDR3 nucleotides: TGCAGTGCTAGAGATCCGAGGAGCTCCTACAATGAGCAGTTCTTC.

This clonotype has a handful of counts. The chain links TRBV3-1 to TRBJ2-1; no definite D call. This CDR3 spans 11 amino acids. With 2 bases removed from V and 9 bases from J, the gap between germline ends came to 5 bases. Germline CDR1 LGHDT, CDR2 YNNKEL (reference sequence). CDR3 bases: TGTGCCAGCAGCCAATTTGTTGAGCAGTTCTTC. This codes for CASSQFVEQFF.